Given below is one T cell receptor beta chain in context. Its antigen remains undetermined. A much larger clone lies a single base off, so this may be a read error. Patients chosen for sequencing had shown expansion of CD8+CD57+ cells by flow cytometry. Severe acquired aplastic anemia was diagnosed in all patients according to International Study of Aplastic Anemia and Agranulocytosis and Camitta criteria. Patients had received no therapy at the time of blood sampling. TCR repertoires of sorted CD4+ and CD8+ blood T cells from severe aplastic anemia patients and healthy subjects were deep-sequenced in the study. In the USA, patient enrollment took place under clinicaltrials.gov protocols 00001620, 01623167, 00001397, 00071045, 00081523 and 00961064. Ficoll-Paque density gradient centrifugation was used to isolate peripheral blood mononuclear cells. Before DNA extraction, CD4+ and CD8+ T cells were sorted by FACS or by magnetic beads.

This record belongs to a study of CD8+CD57+ T cells in acquired aplastic anemia listed by TCRdb under 2018. About the study as a whole: A mean of about 3 ug of DNA, ranging from 0.2 to 27.4 ug, was extracted from sorted CD4+ and CD8+ cells. CD8+CD57+ expansion was defined as a frequency above the mean frequency observed in healthy subjects.

The research as a whole found: Between patients and healthy controls, no significant difference in CD8+ Simpson's diversity was found (P=0.060). Although twenty-nine CD8+ CDR3 sequences were shared by patients and controls, these sequences appeared highly expressed in patients and within the immunodominant clones of patients.

Via the germline V gene (reference sequence), CDR1 is SGHNT and CDR2 YYREEE. V lost 0 bases and J lost 3 bases; the stretch between them is 9 bases long. Inclusive of the bounding cysteine and phenylalanine, the CDR3 is 14 residues long. The sequence is cut down to CDR3 DNA, 42 bases in frame from base 1. TCR beta VDJ combination and CDR3 sequence profiling used genomic DNA as the template. An Illumina HiSeq 2000 was the platform used for TCR repertoire sequencing. The study's own analysis went as follows. Repertoires were assessed using TRBV/TRBJ rearrangement plots, CDR3 size and DJ length profiles, and Simpson's diversity index. The immunodominant clone was defined as the most abundant DNA sequence in deep sequencing data. CDR3 amino acid sequences were checked for sharing across subjects and were also compared against the VDJdb database and published repertoires. TCRdb passed the public sequencing reads through fastp at Q25 and MiXCR, retaining productive beta sequences. Each entry merges the rows of one CDR3 protein and shows their most common DNA and genes. The V and J calls were determined by TCRdb, not by the authors. The sample data list about 180,000 distinct CDR3 sequences, and approximately 48% of these were observed just once. 10% to 15% of the sample is taken by the ten largest.

The sequenced material came from sorted CD4+, CD8+, or CD8+CD57+ T cells (not recorded which) from PBMCs. The rearrangement joined TRBV5-4 to TRBJ2-5; no D gene call is confident. The clonotype comes from a human donor with aplastic anemia. The encoded CDR3 is CASSLVPSEETQYF. The sequence in DNA is TGTGCCAGCAGCTTGGTCCCCAGCGAAGAGACCCAGTACTTC.